This TCR beta chain was sequenced during a study of blood T cell repertoires in COVID-19. Original processing methods: How many nucleated cells were present was estimated from reference gene primer amplification. Libraries were prepared by immunoSEQ multiplex PCR; TCRdb keeps only in-frame clonotypes and omits some of them. The DNA was the basis for D and trimming; V, J and clone size are from that table. The sample has 200,000 to 300,000 clones, about 80% seen once. This CDR3 is 16 amino acids long. Germline V gene lookup returns CDR1 SGHTA and CDR2 FQGTGA. Trimming left V 5 bases short and J 4 bases short, with 18 bases between.

The chain is built from TRBV7-3 and TRBJ2-1; a weak D match, TRBD2 (7 bases). Input material: peripheral blood. The TCR was taken from a woman at least 80 years old with acute or convalescent COVID-19. Written as DNA, the CDR3 is TGTGCCAGCAGCCCATCACGTGGGGGGGCATACAATGAGCAGTTCTTC. This sequence encodes CASSPSRGGAYNEQFF.